This TCR beta chain was sequenced in a study of cytomegalovirus exposure and HLA in healthy donors. Notes on the study in general: On later analysis, the bulk of CMV-associated TCR beta chains appeared to be HLA-restricted. Accounts indicate the classifier identified cytomegalovirus status with strong specificity and sensitivity. Excluded: some indistinguishable V segments such as TRBV6-2 and TRBV6-3.

The PCR used 60 Vbeta and 13 Jbeta primers. Method: immunoSEQ multiplex PCR; TCRdb's copy keeps in-frame clones and lacks some. The sample lists around 250,000 clones, 81% occurring once. For this clone: Antigen specificity is unknown.

The germline V gene encodes CDR1 SEHNR and CDR2 FQNEAQ (reference sequence). CDR3 length: 15 amino acids. Germline trimming cut 3 bases from V and 5 bases from J; bases unmatched to any gene: 7. This receptor was taken from a woman aged 55-75 years in good health and CMV-seropositive. This sequence joins TRBV7-9 and TRBJ2-1; TRBD1 matches at 7 bases. The sample taken for sequencing was PBMCs. CDR3 region: CASSLTGFRNNEQFF. DNA for the CDR3: TGTGCCAGCAGCTTGACAGGGTTTCGGAACAATGAGCAGTTCTTC.